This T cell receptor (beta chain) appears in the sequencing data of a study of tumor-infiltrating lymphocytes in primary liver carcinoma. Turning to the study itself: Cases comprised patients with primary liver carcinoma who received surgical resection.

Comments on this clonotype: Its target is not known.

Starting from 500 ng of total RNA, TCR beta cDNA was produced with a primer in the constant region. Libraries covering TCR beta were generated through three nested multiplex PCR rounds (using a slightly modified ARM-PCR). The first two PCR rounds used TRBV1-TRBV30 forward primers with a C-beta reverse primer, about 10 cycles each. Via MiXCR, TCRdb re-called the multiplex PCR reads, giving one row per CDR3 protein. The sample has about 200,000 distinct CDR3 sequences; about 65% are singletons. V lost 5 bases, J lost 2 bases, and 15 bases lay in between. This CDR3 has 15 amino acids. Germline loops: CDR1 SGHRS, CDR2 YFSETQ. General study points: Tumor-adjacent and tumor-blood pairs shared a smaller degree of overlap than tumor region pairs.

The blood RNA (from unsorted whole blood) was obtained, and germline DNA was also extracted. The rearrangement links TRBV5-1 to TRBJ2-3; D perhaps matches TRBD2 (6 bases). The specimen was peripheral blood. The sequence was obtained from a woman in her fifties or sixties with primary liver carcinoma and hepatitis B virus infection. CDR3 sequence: CASSSSSATTDTQYF. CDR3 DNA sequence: TGCGCCAGCAGTTCATCTAGCGCAACCACAGATACGCAGTATTTT.